The present T cell receptor beta chain was sequenced within a study of blood T cell repertoires in COVID-19. The data were produced by immunoSEQ multiplex PCR, yet TCRdb's version contains in-frame clones alone and is incomplete. The sample holds about 210,000 clones, roughly nine tenths seen once. The CDR3 has 15 amino acids. The ends lost 6 bases at V and 5 bases at J; junction bases unmatched: 5. The germline CDR1 and CDR2 sequences are MNHEY and SVGAGI. The rearrangement uses TRBV6-5 and TRBJ2-5; TRBD2 aligns across 14 bases. The sequenced sample was peripheral blood. This receptor was identified in a woman aged 70-85 years with acute or convalescent COVID-19. The CDR3 DNA reads as TGTGCCAGCAGGACTAGCGGGAGGGCACAGGAGACCCAGTACTTC. It specifies CASRTSGRAQETQYF.